Presented here are 15 T cell receptor beta chains from one specimen sequenced in a study of CD8+CD57+ T cells in acquired aplastic anemia. Genomic DNA templated the TCR beta VDJ and CDR3 profiling. TCRdb fed the reads into MiXCR, producing one record per CDR3 protein. The table has some 220,000 distinct CDR3 sequences, 30% to 35% seen once. The sample was sorted CD4+, CD8+, or CD8+CD57+ T cells (not recorded which) from PBMCs. The receptor source for this set is a human donor in good health, serving as a control.

In this sample, this clonotype turned up a few times. The chain uses TRBV5-1 and TRBJ2-5, with D tentatively TRBD1 (5 bases). Trimming took off 1 base at V and 4 bases at J, with 14 bases between the two ends. Germline V gene lookup returns CDR1 SGHRS and CDR2 YFSETQ. This CDR3 is built from 15 residues. The CDR3 reads CASSLNSGLGETQYF. CDR3 coding DNA: TGCGCCAGCAGCTTGAATTCAGGGTTAGGAGAGACCCAGTACTTC.

A few counts support this clonotype. The rearrangement links TRBV29-1 to TRBJ2-7; D might be TRBD2 (6 bases). The CDR3 runs to 17 residues. CDR1 SQVTM and CDR2 ANQGSEA come from the germline V gene. The CDR3 DNA is TGCAGTGCCGCTGATTTGGGCACTGGCGGCGGGATCTACGAGCAGTACTTC. Protein sequence: CSAADLGTGGGIYEQYF.

This clonotype was seen at least ten times. The J gene is TRBJ1-1, the V gene TRBV20-1; D is unclear. V lost 0 bases and J 1 base, leaving 9 bases between the germline ends. Germline V gene data show CDR1 as DFQATT and CDR2 as SNEGSKA (reference sequence). CDR3 length: 14 amino acids. CDR3 nucleotide sequence: TGCAGTGCTAGAGATCCAGGAGAGAACACTGAAGCTTTCTTT. It yields the protein CSARDPGENTEAFF.

This clonotype has ten or more counts. This rearrangement joins TRBV9 to TRBJ1-6; D not certain. Trimming shortened V by 1 base and J by 7 bases, and 12 bases separated the two germline ends. The V gene's germline CDR1 is SGDLS and CDR2 YYNGEE. CDR3 length: 15 amino acids. CDR3 in DNA: TGTGCCAGCAGCGTATCCGGAGCCCAAAATTCACCCCTCCACTTT. This sequence encodes CASSVSGAQNSPLHF.

Comment on this clonotype: This could be a read error, since a much larger clone is one nucleotide away. This chain links TRBV7-9 with TRBJ1-6; 12 bases agree with TRBD1. From germline, CDR1 is SEHNR and CDR2 FQNEAQ (reference sequence). J lost 8 bases, V lost 3 bases, and 2 bases had no gene match. The CDR3 has 15 residues. The CDR3: CASSLGTGGYSPLHF. DNA for the CDR3: TGTGCCAGCAGCTTGGGGACAGGGGGCTATTCACCCCTCCACTTT.

This clonotype was counted at least ten times. The chain recombines TRBV20-1 with TRBJ1-1; the D gene is possibly TRBD1 (5 bases). The CDR3 contains 13 residues. Trimming removed 6 bases at V and 3 bases at J, with 14 bases between. Germline assignment: CDR1 DFQATT and CDR2 SNEGSKA (reference sequence). Here the CDR3 reads CSAQSRGDTEAFF. In nucleotides, the CDR3 is TGCAGTGCCCAAAGTCGGGGGGACACTGAAGCTTTCTTT.

This clonotype was detected ten times or more. The chain combines TRBV5-1 with TRBJ1-2, with TRBD1 identical over 8 bases. After removal of 4 bases from V and 6 bases from J, the junction contained 11 bases not matched to a gene. CDR1 is SGHRS, CDR2 YFSETQ, per germline. The CDR3 is made up of 15 amino acids. This CDR3 reads CASSPGQVPQDGYTF. For the CDR3, the DNA is TGCGCCAGCAGCCCGGGACAGGTGCCACAGGATGGCTACACCTTC.

In this sample, this clonotype turned up many times. V gene TRBV19 combines with J gene TRBJ1-2; D is ambiguous. V lost 3 bases and J lost 4, with 12 bases in between. The germline V gene encodes CDR1 LNHDA and CDR2 SQIVND (reference sequence). The CDR3 totals 14 residues. The CDR3 sequence: CASSIASGSYGYTF. The CDR3 nucleotides are TGTGCCAGTAGTATTGCATCCGGGAGCTATGGCTACACCTTC.

There are a few counts of this clonotype. J is TRBJ1-2 and V is TRBV4-2, with TRBD1 identical over 10 bases. V shed 3 bases, J shed 6 bases, and the junction held 4 bases outside the gene matches. Per the germline V gene, CDR1 is LGHNA and CDR2 is YNFKEQ. CDR3 length equals 14 residues. As DNA, the CDR3 is TGTGCCAGCAGCCATCCGGGACAGGGGAATGGCTACACCTTC. Translating it yields CASSHPGQGNGYTF.

This clonotype was counted only a few times. The chain employs TRBV5-1 and TRBJ2-1; the match to TRBD1 covers 7 bases. The trim removed 3 bases at V and 3 bases at J, leaving 3 bases unmatched. The CDR3 is made up of 14 amino acids. Germline lookup yields CDR1 SGHRS and CDR2 YFSETQ. In DNA form, the CDR3 reads TGCGCCAGCAGCTCGGGACAGCTCTACAATGAGCAGTTCTTC. This encodes CASSSGQLYNEQFF.

The rearrangement joins TRBV5-1 to TRBJ2-2, with 8 positions matching TRBD1. The germline CDR1 and CDR2 sequences are SGHRS and YFSETQ. The CDR3 has 16 amino acids. V was pared by 4 bases and J by 3 bases, with 8 bases of the junction left unmatched. The CDR3 region has the DNA TGCGCCAGCAGCCGCCTTTCAGGGGGCTACACCGGGGAGCTGTTTTTT. Translating gives CASSRLSGGYTGELFF.

This clonotype was found many times. The rearrangement links TRBV9 to TRBJ1-4, with TRBD1 identical over 7 bases. The J segment lost 8 bases and the V segment lost 4 bases, leaving 14 bases of the junction unmatched. Germline CDR1 SGDLS, CDR2 YYNGEE. This CDR3 is built from 16 residues. CDR3 protein: CASSPTMTGFGEKLFF. CDR3 bases: TGTGCCAGCAGCCCCACAATGACAGGGTTTGGGGAAAAACTGTTTTTT.

There are many counts of this clonotype. The J gene is TRBJ1-1, the V gene TRBV7-6, with D unclear. The V end lost 1 base, the J end lost 1 base, and 13 bases lay between the germline ends. Germline CDR1 and CDR2: SGHVS and FNYEAQ. The CDR3 is made up of 16 amino acids. The CDR3 loop reads CASSLESGQANTEAFF. CDR3 bases: TGTGCCAGCAGCTTAGAAAGCGGTCAGGCGAACACTGAAGCTTTCTTT.

To note about this clonotype: This may be a read error: a much more frequent sequence differs by one nucleotide. The CDR3: CASSLAQGAGDTIYF. The CDR3, as DNA: TGCGCCAGCAGCTTGGCCCAGGGGGCGGGAGACACCATATATTTT. J is TRBJ1-3 and V is TRBV5-1; TRBD1 matches at 8 bases. The CDR3 is 15 amino acids. Trimming took 0 bases from V and 8 from J; bases not matched to a gene: 7. Germline assignment: CDR1 SGHRS and CDR2 YFSETQ.

About this clonotype itself: A read error is possible here, since a much larger clone lies one base away. V and J are TRBV4-1 and TRBJ2-7; D is unresolved. Per the germline V gene, CDR1 is MGHRA and CDR2 is YSYEKL. Deletions cut 1 base from V and 6 bases from J, with 13 bases between. CDR3 length equals 14 residues. The CDR3 DNA sequence: TGCGCCAGCAGCCAAGTACTCTCCCGGGCCGAGCAGTACTTC. This translates into CASSQVLSRAEQYF.